This T cell receptor (beta chain) came from a study of CD4 T cells in relation to SARS-CoV-2 and coronaviruses. Study overall: The negative reference was HIV-1 Nef peptide pool or peptide-free culture.

The unexposed donors gave CD4+ T cells in about 2010-2019, prior to COVID-19. Isolation of CD4+ T cells took place after less than twelve days in culture. Testing used SARS-CoV-2 S/N and four cold-coronavirus spikes on unexposed-donor CD4+ T cells, cells permitting. A note on this clone: Its antigen is still unknown.

Study-wide results and limits: In roughly 65% of donors, memory CD4+ clonotypes crossrecognized SARS-CoV-2 and at least one common cold coronavirus spike. No donor gave both pre-pandemic and post-infection samples.

V gave up 0 bases and J gave up 1 base; unmatched junction bases: 6. CDR1 SGHRS and CDR2 YFSETQ come from the germline V gene. This CDR3 region has 16 residues. Assay used: immunoSEQ multiplex PCR; TCRdb lists only in-frame clones, some missing. The data show some 30,000 clones, about three quarters seen once. This sequence was found in a human donor in good health. The sequencing sample was made of CD4+ T cells from PBMCs, cultured in vitro. This sequence joins TRBV5-1 and TRBJ2-7, with 8 positions matching TRBD2. The CDR3 loop reads CASSLGAGGVSYEQYF. Written as DNA, the CDR3 is TGCGCCAGCAGCTTGGGGGCGGGAGGTGTTTCCTACGAGCAGTACTTC.